Each of the 2 T cell receptor beta chains below was sequenced from the same sample in a study of T cells after yellow fever vaccination. One entry per CDR3 protein, called by TCRdb with MiXCR from the 5' RACE reads. The sample records 250,000 to 350,000 distinct CDR3 sequences, approximately 4.5% being singletons. The sample here was PBMCs, taken 15 days after the yellow fever booster vaccination. The receptors were gathered from a man between 18 and 29 years old who received the YFV17D yellow fever vaccine.

The chain recombines TRBV6-5 with TRBJ1-4, with D maybe TRBD1 (5 bases). The CDR3 is made up of 16 amino acids. The V end was cut by 2 bases, the J end by 0 bases, with 10 bases between. Per germline, CDR1 MNHEY and CDR2 SVGAGI. This chain's CDR3 is CASSYRQGTTNEKLFF. CDR3 nucleotide sequence: TGTGCCAGCAGTTACCGGCAGGGCACAACTAATGAAAAACTGTTTTTT.

This clonotype came up many times. The chain uses TRBV6-5 and TRBJ2-1, with D uncertain. V lost 0 bases and J 8 bases, leaving 14 bases between the germline ends. CDR3 length equals 15 residues. Germline assignment: CDR1 MNHEY and CDR2 SVGAGI. The CDR3: CASSYSPRTFYEQFF. In nucleotides, the CDR3 is TGTGCCAGCAGTTACTCCCCCAGGACGTTCTATGAGCAGTTCTTC.